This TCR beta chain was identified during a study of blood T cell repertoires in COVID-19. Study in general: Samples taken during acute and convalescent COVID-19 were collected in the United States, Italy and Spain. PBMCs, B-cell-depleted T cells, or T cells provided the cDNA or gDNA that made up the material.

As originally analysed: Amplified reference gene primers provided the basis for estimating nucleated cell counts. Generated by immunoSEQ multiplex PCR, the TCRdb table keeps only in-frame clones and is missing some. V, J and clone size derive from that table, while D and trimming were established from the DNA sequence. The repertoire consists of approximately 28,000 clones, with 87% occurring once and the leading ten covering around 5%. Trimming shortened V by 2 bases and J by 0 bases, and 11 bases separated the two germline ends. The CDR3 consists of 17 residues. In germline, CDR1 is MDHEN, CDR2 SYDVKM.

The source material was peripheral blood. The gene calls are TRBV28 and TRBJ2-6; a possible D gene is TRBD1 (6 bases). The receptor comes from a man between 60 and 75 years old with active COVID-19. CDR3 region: CASSLGQQLSGANVLTF. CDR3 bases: TGTGCCAGCAGTTTAGGACAGCAGCTCTCTGGGGCCAACGTCCTGACTTTC.